Listed below are T cell receptor beta chains from one sample, sequenced in a study of blood T cell repertoires in COVID-19. Measured with immunoSEQ multiplex PCR; TCRdb has only the in-frame clones, and not every one. The profile covers 60,000 to 75,000 clones, with 86% appearing a single time and approximately 1.9% taken by the ten largest. Sequenced: peripheral blood. The receptors come from a man aged 25-40 years with acute or convalescent COVID-19. The CDR3 runs from the conserved cysteine through the conserved F or W. The D gene is left open where the match is weak. Clone sizes are given selectively: once, few, many, or a class where the clone is expanded.

-	15	-	TRBV11-2	TRBJ2-7	TGTGCCAGCAGCTTAAGGCAGGGTTTGGGCTACGAGCAGTACTTC	CASSLRQGLGYEQYF
-	12	once	TRBV29-1	TRBJ2-5	TGCAGTTGTTACGGAGTCCAAGAGACCCAGTACTTC	CSCYGVQETQYF
-	13	-	TRBV6-5	TRBJ1-2	TGTGCCAGCAGCAAAAGAGGACAGTATGGCTACACCTTC	CASSKRGQYGYTF
TRBD1	15	few	TRBV2	TRBJ1-5	TGTGCCAGCAGCCCAGGACAGGCTAGCAATCAGCCCCAGCATTTT	CASSPGQASNQPQHF
TRBD2	14	once	TRBV4-2	TRBJ2-5	TGTGCCAGCAGCCAAGCTAGCGGGGGGGAGACCCAGTACTTC	CASSQASGGETQYF
TRBD2	16	-	TRBV7-9	TRBJ2-1	TGTGCCAGCAGCAATTACCTAGCGGTCTCCTACAATGAGCAGTTCTTC	CASSNYLAVSYNEQFF
-	10	-	TRBV29-1	TRBJ1-4	TGCAGCGTATCGGACGGGGTACTGTTTTTT	CSVSDGVLFF
-	14	-	TRBV18	TRBJ1-5	TGTGCCAGCTCCCCCCAGCGTAGCAATCAGCCCCAGCATTTT	CASSPQRSNQPQHF
TRBD2	17	-	TRBV3-1/TRBV3-2	TRBJ2-1	TGTGCCAGCAGCCAAGAGCATGGGATAGCGGGACAAAATGAGCAGTTCTTC	CASSQEHGIAGQNEQFF
-	13	-	TRBV14	TRBJ1-2	TGTGCCAGCAGCCAAGATCTGGCCTATGGCTACACCTTC	CASSQDLAYGYTF
-	13	-	TRBV7-9	TRBJ1-2	TGTGCCAGCAGCGGTAACCAGGGGTCTGGCTACACCTTC	CASSGNQGSGYTF
TRBD1	13	-	TRBV3-1/TRBV3-2	TRBJ1-4	TGTGCCAGCAGCCAATTTTCGGGGACAGGCTTGTTTTTT	CASSQFSGTGLFF
TRBD1	15	-	TRBV7-8	TRBJ1-1	TGTGCCAGCAGCACCCGACAGGGGAGGCACACTGAAGCTTTCTTT	CASSTRQGRHTEAFF
TRBD1	13	-	TRBV6-5	TRBJ1-2	TGTGCCAGCAGAAGACAGGGGGCTAGTGGCTACACCTTC	CASRRQGASGYTF
TRBD1	15	-	TRBV7-2	TRBJ1-2	TGTGCCAGCAGCTTAGCGAGGACAGGCTTCTATGGCTACACCTTC	CASSLARTGFYGYTF
TRBD2	17	few	TRBV6-2/TRBV6-3	TRBJ2-1	TGTGCCAGCAGTTACTCGGGACTAGCGGGAGTTTACAATGAGCAGTTCTTC	CASSYSGLAGVYNEQFF
-	14	-	TRBV2	TRBJ1-6	TGTGCCAGCAGTGAAGGCAGGGTGAATTCACCCCTCCACTTT	CASSEGRVNSPLHF
-	13	-	TRBV2	TRBJ1-5	TGTGCCAGCAGTGGAATGCCAGGTCAGCCCCAGCATTTT	CASSGMPGQPQHF
-	13	-	TRBV12-3/TRBV12-4	TRBJ1-6	TGTGCCAGCCGGGGGGATACTAATTCACCCCTCCACTTT	CASRGDTNSPLHF
-	14	-	TRBV2	TRBJ2-5	TGTGCCAGCAGTGATCGGTCCATTTTAGAGACCCAGTACTTC	CASSDRSILETQYF
TRBD1	14	-	TRBV6-5	TRBJ1-4	TGTGCCAGCAGACAGGGGGCAACTAATGAAAAACTGTTTTTT	CASRQGATNEKLFF
TRBD1	16	-	TRBV10-3	TRBJ2-1	TGTGCCATCAGTGGTGACGGGACAGACAAATACAATGAGCAGTTCTTC	CAISGDGTDKYNEQFF
TRBD1	17	-	TRBV7-9	TRBJ1-2	TGTGCCAGCAGCTTAGTAAAGACAGGGGGGGTCAACTATGGCTACACCTTC	CASSLVKTGGVNYGYTF
-	15	few	TRBV24-1	TRBJ1-1	TGTGCCATCGCGGACCCCCCGGTCGGGGACACTGAAGCTTTCTTT	CAIADPPVGDTEAFF
-	15	-	TRBV7-3	TRBJ1-1	TGTGCCAGCAGACCCTCGACAGGTCCAAGCACTGAAGCTTTCTTT	CASRPSTGPSTEAFF
-	17	-	TRBV3-1/TRBV3-2	TRBJ2-5	TGTGCCAGCAGCCAAGACGCCTCTTGGGGGGAGCAAGAGACCCAGTACTTC	CASSQDASWGEQETQYF
TRBD1	15	-	TRBV27	TRBJ2-3	TGTGCCAGCAGTTGGGGGACAGTGAACACAGATACGCAGTATTTT	CASSWGTVNTDTQYF
-	11	few	TRBV9	TRBJ2-1	TGTGCCAGCAGCGTATCGGATGAGCAGTTCTTC	CASSVSDEQFF
-	16	-	TRBV9	TRBJ2-2	TGTGCCAGCAGCGTACGGGAGGGGGCCAACACCGGGGAGCTGTTTTTT	CASSVREGANTGELFF
TRBD1	14	-	TRBV5-4	TRBJ2-3	TGTGCCAGCAGCCCGGACAGGGGGGGGTATACGCAGTATTTT	CASSPDRGGYTQYF
-	16	-	TRBV2	TRBJ2-3	TGTGCCAGCAGTGAAGAAGGGGGGGGCGGGACAGATACGCAGTATTTT	CASSEEGGGGTDTQYF
-	13	-	TRBV7-2	TRBJ1-4	TGTGCCAGCAGTACAGTGTTCAATGAAAAACTGTTTTTT	CASSTVFNEKLFF
-	14	-	TRBV5-4	TRBJ1-4	TGTGCCAGCAGCTTGGACCCCCGAGGGGAAAAACTGTTTTTT	CASSLDPRGEKLFF
-	17	once	TRBV9	TRBJ2-2	TGTGCCAGCAGCGTAGCCGGTGAAGGAAGGAGCACCGGGGAGCTGTTTTTT	CASSVAGEGRSTGELFF
-	12	once	TRBV19	TRBJ1-5	TGTGCCAGTACAAATAGGGGGCAGCCCCAGCATTTT	CASTNRGQPQHF
TRBD1	15	-	TRBV11-2	TRBJ1-1	TGTGCCAGCAGCTCCCTGACAGGGGCGGGTACTGAAGCTTTCTTT	CASSSLTGAGTEAFF
TRBD1	13	-	TRBV6-6	TRBJ2-1	TGTGCCAGCAACGGACAGGGAGGCGGTGAGCAGTTCTTC	CASNGQGGGEQFF